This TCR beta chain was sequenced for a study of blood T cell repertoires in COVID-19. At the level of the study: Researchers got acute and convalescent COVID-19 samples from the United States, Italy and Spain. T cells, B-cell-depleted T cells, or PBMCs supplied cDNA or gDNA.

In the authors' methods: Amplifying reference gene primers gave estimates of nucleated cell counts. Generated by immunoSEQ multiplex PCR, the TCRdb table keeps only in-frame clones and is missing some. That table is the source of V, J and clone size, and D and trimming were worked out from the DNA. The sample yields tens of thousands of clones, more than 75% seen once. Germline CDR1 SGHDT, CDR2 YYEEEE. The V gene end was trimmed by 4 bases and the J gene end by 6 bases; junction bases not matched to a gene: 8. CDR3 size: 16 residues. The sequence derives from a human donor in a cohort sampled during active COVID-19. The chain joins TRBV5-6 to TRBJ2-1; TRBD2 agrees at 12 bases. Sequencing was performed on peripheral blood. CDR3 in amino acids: CASSGGASGRVNEQFF. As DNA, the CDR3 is TGTGCCAGCAGCGGGGGAGCTAGCGGGAGGGTCAATGAGCAGTTCTTC. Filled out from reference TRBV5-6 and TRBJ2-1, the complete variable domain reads DAGVTQSPTHLIKTRGQQVTLRCSPKSGHDTVSWYQQALGQGPQFIFQYYEEEERQRGNFPDRFSGHQFPNYSSELNVNALLLGDSALYLCASSGGASGRVNEQFFGPGTRLTVL.